This T cell receptor beta chain was obtained from a study of blood T cell repertoires in COVID-19. Clones were read by immunoSEQ multiplex PCR, and TCRdb kept only the in-frame ones, dropping some. The repertoire holds about 70,000 clones, with 70% to 90% as singletons. The germline V gene has CDR1 LNHDA and CDR2 SQIVND (reference sequence). The CDR3 extends over 16 amino acids. Germline trimming cut 0 bases from V and 4 bases from J; bases unmatched to any gene: 6. The chain carries TRBV19 and TRBJ2-3, with 8 bases lining up with TRBD2. This receptor was obtained from a human donor in a cohort sampled during active COVID-19. The sequenced sample consisted of peripheral blood. Here the CDR3 reads CASSIERTSKADTQYF. CDR3 DNA: TGTGCCAGTAGTATAGAAAGGACTAGCAAGGCAGATACGCAGTATTTT.